This TCR beta chain derives from a study of vaccination effects on CD4 cells after COVID-19. Study-level points and caveats: Researchers report that only 1 of 255 vaccine-induced clones in healthy vaccinees cross-reacted with common cold coronaviruses.

Of note for this clone: Its target is unknown.

ViraFEST used viral peptide pools to expand antigen-specific CD4+ T cells before sequencing. Following 10 days of culture, CD4+ T cells were isolated. The healthy vaccine recipients, who had no prior SARS-CoV-2 infection, showed negative nucleocapsid antibodies. IL-2 at roughly 9.7 IU/ml and peptides at approximately 9.5 ug/ml were added to cultured PBMC, approximately 2 million per well. Half of the medium was exchanged for IL-2 medium on both days 3 and 7. TCRdb keeps only in-frame clones here, not all; method: immunoSEQ multiplex PCR. The table includes tens of thousands of clones, about four fifths detected once. The germline V gene encodes CDR1 SGHAT and CDR2 FQNNGV. Trimming cost V 4 bases and J 0 bases, with 4 bases left between them. CDR3 length equals 12 residues.

The chain couples TRBV11-2 to TRBJ2-7; the D is unclear. The receptor comes from a human donor who received a COVID-19 vaccine. Sequenced here: CD4+ T cells from PBMCs cultured with SARS-CoV-2 spike peptides, sampled before COVID-19 vaccination. This CDR3 reads CASSWASYEQYV. CDR3 sequence (DNA): TGTGCCAGCAGCTGGGCCTCCTACGAGCAGTACGTC.